These 2 T cell receptor beta chains were all obtained from the same sample, sequenced in a study of CD8 T cells in ankylosing spondylitis. Study-wide results and caveats: Blood from ankylosing spondylitis patients appeared to carry a characteristic roughly 8-variant TCR beta motif.

TCRdb ran MiXCR on the 5' RACE reads and lists one entry per CDR3 protein. The sample carries around 770,000 distinct CDR3 sequences, about 12% recorded once. Their cognate antigens are unknown. The sequenced material came from blood, either unsorted or a sorted T cell fraction (not recorded which). The source is a male donor with ankylosing spondylitis.

This chain joins TRBV5-6 and TRBJ2-1, with 8 bases lining up with TRBD2. V lost 9 bases and J lost 0; bases outside the gene matches: 8. Germline V CDR1 and CDR2: SGHDT, YYEEEE. The CDR3 covers 15 residues. CDR3 residues: CAMSRGGISYNEQFF. In DNA form, the CDR3 reads TGTGCCATGAGTCGCGGGGGGATCTCCTACAATGAGCAGTTCTTC. The full variable domain, its missing parts supplied by reference TRBV5-6 and TRBJ2-1, is DAGVTQSPTHLIKTRGQQVTLRCSPKSGHDTVSWYQQALGQGPQFIFQYYEEEERQRGNFPDRFSGHQFPNYSSELNVNALLLGDSALYLCAMSRGGISYNEQFFGPGTRLTVL.

This clonotype appeared many times. V and J are TRBV29-1 and TRBJ1-1; unclear D gene. V was cut by 7 bases and J by 0 bases, with 15 bases left in between. This CDR3 spans 14 amino acids. Germline loops: CDR1 SQVTM, CDR2 ANQGSEA. The CDR3 DNA sequence: TGCAGCGGGAGTTATACAATCATGAACACTGAAGCTTTCTTT. This translates into CSGSYTIMNTEAFF.